The clone carrying this TCR beta chain was counted ten times or more. What it binds is not known. This CDR3 region has 16 residues. Germline lookup yields CDR1 KGHSH and CDR2 LQKENI. V was pared by 3 bases and J by 3 bases, with 4 bases of the junction left unmatched. Under 12 ml fresh peripheral blood yielded the PBMCs. The data originate from a study of T cells in Graves' hyperthyroidism and ophthalmopathy. Study-level findings and limits: Most thyroid clonotypes with frequency above 0.001 were detected in blood.

TCR beta CDR3 regions were amplified from RNA transcripts. In the first-round RT-PCR of the TCR CDR3, the HTBI primer set was used. One entry per CDR3 protein, called by TCRdb with MiXCR from the multiplex PCR reads. The data hold about 400,000 distinct CDR3 sequences, with about 12% observed a single time. The sequence derives from a woman in her late teens or twenties with Graves' hyperthyroidism. The J gene is TRBJ2-7, the V gene TRBV18, with TRBD2 matching over 14 bases. Sequencing used blood. The CDR3 protein is CASSPPGLAGGYEQYF. In DNA form, the CDR3 reads TGTGCCAGCTCACCTCCTGGACTAGCGGGAGGCTACGAGCAGTACTTC.